This TCR beta chain came from a study of shared clonotypes between healthy human individuals. Findings of the study overall: Clonotype sharing among the donors was expected to vary with sequencing depth.

Clones were read by immunoSEQ multiplex PCR, and TCRdb kept only the in-frame ones, dropping some. The profile shows hundreds of thousands of clones, around 76% of them singletons. Genomic DNA came from about 90 million PBMCs in unsorted samples. J was trimmed by 4 bases and V by 8 bases; bases with no gene match: 7. This CDR3 is 15 amino acids long. The V gene's germline CDR1 is SGHVS and CDR2 FNYEAQ. To note about this clone: The antigen is undetermined.

The V gene is TRBV7-6, the J gene TRBJ2-2; 10 bases align to TRBD1. The sequencing sample was made of PBMCs. This clonotype originated in a woman between 35 and 50 years old in good health. Some clones in this sample may be carry-over from other donors' samples. The CDR3 protein is CASGPGQGFTGELFF. DNA for the CDR3: TGTGCCAGCGGCCCGGGACAGGGGTTCACCGGGGAGCTGTTTTTT.